This TCR beta chain was identified in a study of beta chain features in type 1 diabetes. General study findings and limits: Within each of all four CD4+ subsets, Type 1 diabetes patients had TCRB CDR3s that were moderately but significantly shorter.

The whole isolated RNA underwent reverse transcription, so sequencing captured expressed TCRB transcripts. The data were produced by immunoSEQ multiplex PCR, yet TCRdb's version contains in-frame clones alone and is incomplete. The sample includes around 250,000 clones, around 24% of them seen just once. Only a few counts were recorded for this clone. Its antigen is as yet unknown. The germline V and J ends were trimmed by 1 base and 2 bases, with 8 bases remaining between them. The CDR3 spans 14 residues. CDR1 is SEHNR, CDR2 FQNEAQ, per germline (reference sequence). Using CD45RO/CCR7/CD25/CD127/CD95/CD27, CD4+ naive, central memory, regulatory and stem cell-like memory cells were sorted.

The sequence came from a woman aged 25 to 39 with type 1 diabetes. The sequenced sample consisted of naive CD4+ T cells from blood. V is TRBV7-9 and J is TRBJ1-2; D is uncertain. The DNA of the CDR3 is TGTGCCAGCAGCTTAGACGGTACGAACTATGGCTACACCTTC. Translated, it gives CASSLDGTNYGYTF. Drawing the rest from reference TRBV7-9 and TRBJ1-2, the complete variable domain is DTGVSQNPRHKITKRGQNVTFRCDPISEHNRLYWYRQTLGQGPEFLTYFQNEAQLEKSRLLSDRFSAERPKGSFSTLEIQRTEQGDSAMYLCASSLDGTNYGYTFGSGTRLTVV.